This TCR beta chain was found in a study of blood T cell repertoires in COVID-19. Study background: Samples taken during acute and convalescent COVID-19 were collected in the United States, Italy and Spain. T cells, B-cell-depleted T cells, or PBMCs supplied cDNA or gDNA.

How the authors handled the data: Quantification of nucleated cells was approximated via reference gene primer amplification. Here immunoSEQ multiplex PCR was the method, and the copy in TCRdb shows in-frame clones only, minus some. The DNA was the basis for D and trimming; V, J and clone size are from that table. The table records 90,000 to 110,000 clones, around four fifths of them present only once. V lost 6 bases and J lost 3, with 15 bases in between. The CDR3 is 13 amino acids. Per germline, CDR1 SQVTM and CDR2 ANQGSEA. The material sequenced was peripheral blood. The origin of this receptor is a woman aged 60-70 years with acute or convalescent COVID-19. This chain uses TRBV29-1 with TRBJ2-7, with D tentatively TRBD1 (6 bases). The CDR3 loop is CSVVQQGNYEQYF. For the CDR3, the DNA is TGCAGCGTCGTTCAACAGGGAAACTACGAGCAGTACTTC.